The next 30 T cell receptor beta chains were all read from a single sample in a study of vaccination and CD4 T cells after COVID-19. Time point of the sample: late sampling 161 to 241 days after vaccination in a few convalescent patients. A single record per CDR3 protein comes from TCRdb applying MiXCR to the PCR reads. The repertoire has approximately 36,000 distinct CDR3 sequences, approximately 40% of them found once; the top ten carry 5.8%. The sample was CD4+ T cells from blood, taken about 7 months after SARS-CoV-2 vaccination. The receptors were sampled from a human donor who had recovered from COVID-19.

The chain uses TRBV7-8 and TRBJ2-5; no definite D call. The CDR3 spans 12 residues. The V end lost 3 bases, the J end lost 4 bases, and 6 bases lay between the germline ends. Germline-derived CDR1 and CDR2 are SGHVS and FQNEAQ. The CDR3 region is CASSFYIETQYF. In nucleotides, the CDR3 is TGTGCCAGCAGCTTCTATATAGAGACCCAGTACTTC.

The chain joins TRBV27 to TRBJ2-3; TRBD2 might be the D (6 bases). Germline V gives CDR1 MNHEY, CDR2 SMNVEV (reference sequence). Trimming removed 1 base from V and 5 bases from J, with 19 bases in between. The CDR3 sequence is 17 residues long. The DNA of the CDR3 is TGTGCCAGCAGTTTATTGTCGGACTACCTACGACGAGATACGCAGTATTTT. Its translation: CASSLLSDYLRRDTQYF.

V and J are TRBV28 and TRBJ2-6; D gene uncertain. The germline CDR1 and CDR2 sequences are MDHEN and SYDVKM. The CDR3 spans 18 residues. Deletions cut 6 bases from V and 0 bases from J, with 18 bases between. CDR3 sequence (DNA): TGTGCCAGCAGCTCCCCGTGGTGGGCAGTCTCTGGGGCCAACGTCCTGACTTTC. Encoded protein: CASSSPWWAVSGANVLTF. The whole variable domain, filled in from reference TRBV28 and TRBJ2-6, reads DVKVTQSSRYLVKRTGEKVFLECVQDMDHENMFWYRQDPGLGLRLIYFSYDVKMKEKGDIPEGYSVSREKKERFSLILESASTNQTSMYLCASSSPWWAVSGANVLTFGAGSRLTVL.

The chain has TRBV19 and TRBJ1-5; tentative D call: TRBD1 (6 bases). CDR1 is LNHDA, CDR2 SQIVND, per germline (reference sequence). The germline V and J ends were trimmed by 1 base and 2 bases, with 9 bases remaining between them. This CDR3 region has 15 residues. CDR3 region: CASSIAGAGNQPQHF. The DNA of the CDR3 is TGTGCCAGTAGTATAGCGGGGGCGGGCAATCAGCCCCAGCATTTT.

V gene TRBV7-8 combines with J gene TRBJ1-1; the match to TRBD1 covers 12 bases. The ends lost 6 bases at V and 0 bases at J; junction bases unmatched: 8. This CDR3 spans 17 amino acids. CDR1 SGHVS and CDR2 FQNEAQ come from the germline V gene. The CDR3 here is CASRGDRGLRVNTEAFF. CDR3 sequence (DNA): TGTGCCAGCAGAGGGGACAGGGGGCTTAGGGTGAACACTGAAGCTTTCTTT.

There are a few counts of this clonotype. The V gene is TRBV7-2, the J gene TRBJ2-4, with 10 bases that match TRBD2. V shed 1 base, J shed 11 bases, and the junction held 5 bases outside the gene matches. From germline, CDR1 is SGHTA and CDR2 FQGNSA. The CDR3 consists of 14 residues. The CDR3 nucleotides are TGTGCCAGCAGCTTAGAAACTAGCGGGAAGGTTCAGTACTTC. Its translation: CASSLETSGKVQYF.

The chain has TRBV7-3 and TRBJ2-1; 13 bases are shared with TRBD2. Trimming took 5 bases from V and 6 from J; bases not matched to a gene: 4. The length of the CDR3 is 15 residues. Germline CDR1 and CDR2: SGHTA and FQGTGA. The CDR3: CASSRTSGSLNEQFF. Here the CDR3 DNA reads TGTGCCAGCAGCAGGACTAGCGGGAGCCTCAATGAGCAGTTCTTC.

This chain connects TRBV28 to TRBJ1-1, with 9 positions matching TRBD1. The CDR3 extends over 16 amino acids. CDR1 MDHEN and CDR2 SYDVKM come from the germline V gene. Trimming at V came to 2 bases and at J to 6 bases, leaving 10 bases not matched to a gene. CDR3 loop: CASSLVVKTGGSEAFF. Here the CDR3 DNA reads TGTGCCAGCAGTTTAGTGGTGAAGACAGGGGGTTCTGAAGCTTTCTTT.

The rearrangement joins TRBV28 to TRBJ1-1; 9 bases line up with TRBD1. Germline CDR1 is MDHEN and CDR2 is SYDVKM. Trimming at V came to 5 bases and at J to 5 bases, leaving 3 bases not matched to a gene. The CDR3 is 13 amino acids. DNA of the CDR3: TGTGCCAGCAGTGGGGGACAGGGAACTGAAGCTTTCTTT. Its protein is CASSGGQGTEAFF.

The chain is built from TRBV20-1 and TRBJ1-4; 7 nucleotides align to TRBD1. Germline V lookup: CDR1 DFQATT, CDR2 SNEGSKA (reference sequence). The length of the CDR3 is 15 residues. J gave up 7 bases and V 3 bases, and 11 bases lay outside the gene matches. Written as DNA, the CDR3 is TGCAGTGCTAGTTCAACAGGGGTAGAGAGTGAAAAACTGTTTTTT. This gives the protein CSASSTGVESEKLFF.

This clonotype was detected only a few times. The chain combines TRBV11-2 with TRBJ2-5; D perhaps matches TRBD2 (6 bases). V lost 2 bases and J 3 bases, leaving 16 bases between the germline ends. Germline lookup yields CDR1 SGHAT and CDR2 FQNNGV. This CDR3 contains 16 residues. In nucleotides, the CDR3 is TGTGCCAGCAGCTTATCCGGGGGAGAGTTTGAAGAGACCCAGTACTTC. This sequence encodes CASSLSGGEFEETQYF.

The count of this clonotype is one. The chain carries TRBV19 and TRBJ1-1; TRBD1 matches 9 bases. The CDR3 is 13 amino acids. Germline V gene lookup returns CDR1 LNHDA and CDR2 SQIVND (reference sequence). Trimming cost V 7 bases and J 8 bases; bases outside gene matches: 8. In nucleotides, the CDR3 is TGTGCCAGTATGGGACAGGGTTTCGCAGAAGCTTTCTTT. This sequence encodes CASMGQGFAEAFF. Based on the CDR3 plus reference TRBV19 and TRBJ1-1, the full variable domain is DGGITQSPKYLFRKEGQNVTLSCEQNLNHDAMYWYRQDPGQGLRLIYYSQIVNDFQKGDIAEGYSVSREKKESFPLTVTSAQKNPTAFYLCASMGQGFAEAFFGQGTRLTVV.

The CDR3 is CASSFKGYYEQFF. CDR3 coding DNA: TGTGCCAGCAGTTTCAAGGGGTACTATGAGCAGTTCTTC. The V and J genes are TRBV27 and TRBJ2-1; D might be TRBD1 (5 bases). The CDR3 covers 13 residues. V lost 3 bases and J 8 bases, leaving 11 bases between the germline ends. CDR1 MNHEY and CDR2 SMNVEV come from the germline V gene (reference sequence).

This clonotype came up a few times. The CDR3 loop reads CSANPLGLAGGGEQFF. The DNA of the CDR3 is TGCAGTGCTAACCCCTTGGGACTAGCGGGAGGAGGTGAGCAGTTCTTC. The genes are TRBV20-1 and TRBJ2-1; 15 bases fit TRBD2. The trim removed 4 bases at V and 9 bases at J, leaving 10 bases unmatched. Germline-derived CDR1 and CDR2 are DFQATT and SNEGSKA (reference sequence). This CDR3 contains 16 residues.

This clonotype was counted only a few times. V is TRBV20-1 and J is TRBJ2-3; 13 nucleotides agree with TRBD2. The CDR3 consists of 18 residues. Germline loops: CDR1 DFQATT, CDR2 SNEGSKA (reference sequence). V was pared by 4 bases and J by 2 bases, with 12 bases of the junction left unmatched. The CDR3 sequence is CSATGLAGEGDPTDTQYF. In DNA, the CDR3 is TGCAGTGCTACAGGACTAGCGGGAGAGGGGGACCCCACAGATACGCAGTATTTT.

The CDR3 loop reads CSARDLLAGTTDTQYF. The CDR3 region has the DNA TGCAGTGCTAGAGATTTGCTAGCGGGGACCACAGATACGCAGTATTTT. This sequence joins TRBV20-1 and TRBJ2-3; TRBD2 aligns across 9 bases. The V and J ends lost 0 bases and 2 bases, in that order; junction bases with no gene match: 6. The CDR3 sequence is 16 residues long. Germline V gene sequence: CDR1 DFQATT, CDR2 SNEGSKA (reference sequence).

The CDR3 here is CASSYSTSAYEQYF. The CDR3 nucleotides read TGTGCCAGCAGTTACTCGACTAGCGCCTACGAGCAGTACTTC. V and J are TRBV6-2 or TRBV6-3 and TRBJ2-7, with 8 bases fitting TRBD2. V shed 0 bases and J 2 bases; nucleotides not matched to a gene: 0. The CDR3 length is 14 residues. CDR1 is MNHEY, CDR2 SVGEGT, per germline.

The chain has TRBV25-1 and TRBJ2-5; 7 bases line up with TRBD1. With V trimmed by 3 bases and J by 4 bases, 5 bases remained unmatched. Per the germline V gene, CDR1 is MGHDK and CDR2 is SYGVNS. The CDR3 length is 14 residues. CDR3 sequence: CASSDKGAGETQYF. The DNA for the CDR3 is TGTGCCAGCAGTGATAAGGGGGCCGGAGAGACCCAGTACTTC.

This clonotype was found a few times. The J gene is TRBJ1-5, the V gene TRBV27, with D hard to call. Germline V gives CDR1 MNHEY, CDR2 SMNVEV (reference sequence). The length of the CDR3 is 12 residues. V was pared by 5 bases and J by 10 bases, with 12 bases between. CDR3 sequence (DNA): TGTGCCAGCAGTACCCGGGGTTCTCCCCAGCATTTT. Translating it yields CASSTRGSPQHF.

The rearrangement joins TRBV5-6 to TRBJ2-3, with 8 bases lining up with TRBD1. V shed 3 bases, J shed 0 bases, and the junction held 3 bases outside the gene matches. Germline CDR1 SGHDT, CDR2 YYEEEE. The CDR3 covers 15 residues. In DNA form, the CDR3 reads TGTGCCAGCAGCTACCACAGGGGGAGCACAGATACGCAGTATTTT. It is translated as CASSYHRGSTDTQYF.

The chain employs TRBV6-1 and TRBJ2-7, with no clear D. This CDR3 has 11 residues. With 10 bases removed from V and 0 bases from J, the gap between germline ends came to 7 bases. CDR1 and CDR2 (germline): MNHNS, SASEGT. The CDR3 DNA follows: TGTGCCATCGAGGACTCCTACGAGCAGTACTTC. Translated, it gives CAIEDSYEQYF.

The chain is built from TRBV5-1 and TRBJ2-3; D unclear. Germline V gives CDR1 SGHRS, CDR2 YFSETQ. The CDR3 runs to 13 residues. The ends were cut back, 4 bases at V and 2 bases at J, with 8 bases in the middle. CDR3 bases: TGCGCCAGCAGCATTGAGCCCACAGATACGCAGTATTTT. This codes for CASSIEPTDTQYF. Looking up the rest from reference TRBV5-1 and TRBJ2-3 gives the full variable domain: KAGVTQTPRYLIKTRGQQVTLSCSPISGHRSVSWYQQTPGQGLQFLFEYFSETQRNKGNFPGRFSGRQFSNSRSEMNVSTLELGDSALYLCASSIEPTDTQYFGPGTRLTVL.

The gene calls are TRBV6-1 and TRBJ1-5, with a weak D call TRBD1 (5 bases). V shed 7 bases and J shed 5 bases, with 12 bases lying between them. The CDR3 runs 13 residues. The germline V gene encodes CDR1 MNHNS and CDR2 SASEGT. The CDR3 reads CASTRGRDQPQHF. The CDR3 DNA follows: TGTGCCAGCACCCGGGGCCGGGATCAGCCCCAGCATTTT.

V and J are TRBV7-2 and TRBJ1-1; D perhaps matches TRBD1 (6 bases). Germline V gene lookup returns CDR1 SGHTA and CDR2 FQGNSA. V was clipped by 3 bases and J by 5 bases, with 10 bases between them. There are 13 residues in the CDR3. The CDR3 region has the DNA TGTGCCAGCAGCTTGAACAGGGAAACTGAAGCTTTCTTT. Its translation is CASSLNRETEAFF.

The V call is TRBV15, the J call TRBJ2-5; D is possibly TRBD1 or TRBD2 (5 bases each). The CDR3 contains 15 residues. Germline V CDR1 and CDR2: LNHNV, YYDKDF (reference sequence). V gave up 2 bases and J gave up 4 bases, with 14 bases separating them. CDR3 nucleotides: TGTGCCACCAGCAGAATGGGGGACGATCGAGAGACCCAGTACTTC. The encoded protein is CATSRMGDDRETQYF.

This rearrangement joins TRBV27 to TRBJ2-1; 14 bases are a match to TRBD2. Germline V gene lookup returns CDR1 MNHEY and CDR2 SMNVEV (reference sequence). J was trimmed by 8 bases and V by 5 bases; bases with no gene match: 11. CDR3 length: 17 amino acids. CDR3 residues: CASSLGLAGGLYDEQFF. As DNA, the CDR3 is TGTGCCAGCAGTCTCGGACTAGCGGGAGGTCTGTACGATGAGCAGTTCTTC.

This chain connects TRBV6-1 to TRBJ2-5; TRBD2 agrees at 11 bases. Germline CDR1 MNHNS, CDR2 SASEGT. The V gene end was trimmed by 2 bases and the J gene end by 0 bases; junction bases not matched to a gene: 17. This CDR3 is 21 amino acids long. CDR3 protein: CASSERAWTSGFSWYQETQYF. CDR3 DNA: TGTGCCAGCAGTGAAAGGGCGTGGACTAGCGGGTTCTCTTGGTACCAAGAGACCCAGTACTTC.

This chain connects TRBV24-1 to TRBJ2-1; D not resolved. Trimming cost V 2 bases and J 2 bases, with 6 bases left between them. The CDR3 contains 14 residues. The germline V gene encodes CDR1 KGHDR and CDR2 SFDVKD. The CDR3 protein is CATSDSDTYNEQFF. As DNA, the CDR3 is TGTGCCACCAGTGATTCCGACACCTACAATGAGCAGTTCTTC.

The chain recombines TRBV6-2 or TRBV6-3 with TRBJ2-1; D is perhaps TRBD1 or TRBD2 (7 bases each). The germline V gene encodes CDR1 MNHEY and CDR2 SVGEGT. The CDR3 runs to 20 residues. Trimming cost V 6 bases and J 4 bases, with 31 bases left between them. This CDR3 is CASSSAREGARSGGYNEQFF. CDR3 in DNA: TGTGCCAGCAGCTCCGCGAGGGAGGGGGCACGCTCGGGGGGTTACAATGAGCAGTTCTTC.

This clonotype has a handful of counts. CDR3 sequence: CASSKVAGPLANYGYTF. The CDR3 region has the DNA TGTGCCAGCAGCAAAGTCGCGGGGCCCTTAGCTAACTATGGCTACACCTTC. The V call is TRBV21-1, the J call TRBJ1-2. TRBV21-1 is a documented pseudogene. The CDR3 totals 17 residues.